These 10 T cell receptor beta chains came from one sample sequenced in a study of blood T cells in healthy people across ages. A sample-barcoded 5' primer and a J-beta primer mix were used in a second PCR of roughly 6 to 11 cycles. MiXCR was run by TCRdb on the 5' RACE reads, yielding one entry per CDR3 protein. The sample consists of 1 million or so distinct CDR3 sequences, over 35% of them appearing once. Sequenced: blood. The source of these receptors is a woman aged 55 to 70 in good health.

This chain joins TRBV4-2 and TRBJ2-3, with TRBD2 matching over 14 bases. The junction had 8 bases not matched to a gene; V was cut back by 4 bases and J by 8 bases. The germline gives CDR1 LGHNA, CDR2 YNFKEQ. The CDR3 covers 16 residues. The CDR3 sequence: CASSPGLAGGGGTQYF. The CDR3 region has the DNA TGTGCCAGCAGCCCCGGACTAGCGGGAGGAGGAGGTACGCAGTATTTT.

This clonotype occurred many times. The gene calls are TRBV12-3 or TRBV12-4 and TRBJ1-2, with D unresolved. CDR3 length: 13 residues. The V and J ends lost 1 base and 4 bases respectively, with 7 bases between them. CDR3 amino acids: CASSLDTSYGYTF. CDR3 sequence (DNA): TGTGCCAGCAGTTTAGACACAAGCTATGGCTACACCTTC.

The V call is TRBV6-2 or TRBV6-3, the J call TRBJ2-1; possibly TRBD1 for D (6 bases). Trimming left V 0 bases short and J 10 bases short, with 7 bases between. This CDR3 has 12 residues. Germline V gene lookup returns CDR1 MNHEY and CDR2 SVGEGT. The CDR3 DNA is TGTGCCAGCAGTTACTCGGGACAAGAGCAGTTCTTC. This encodes CASSYSGQEQFF.

This chain links TRBV4-1 with TRBJ2-7, with D unresolved. The CDR3 has 14 residues. Trimming removed 0 bases from V and 2 bases from J, with 8 bases in between. Per germline, CDR1 MGHRA and CDR2 YSYEKL. CDR3 DNA sequence: TGCGCCAGCAGCCAAGAGGAAACGGCCTACGAGCAGTACTTC. This sequence encodes CASSQEETAYEQYF.

This chain connects TRBV12-3 or TRBV12-4 to TRBJ2-1, with 16 bases matching TRBD2. There are 20 residues in the CDR3. Losses at the gene ends were 4 bases for V and 3 bases for J; bases not matched to a gene: 12. This chain's CDR3 is CASSSGTSGRAELRYNEQFF. DNA for the CDR3: TGTGCCAGCAGTTCAGGGACTAGCGGGAGGGCCGAGCTCCGCTACAATGAGCAGTTCTTC.

This chain connects TRBV9 to TRBJ2-1, with TRBD1 matching 12 bases. CDR1 is SGDLS and CDR2 is YYNGEE in the germline V gene. Unmatched junction bases numbered 4, after V lost 0 bases and J lost 6 bases. CDR3 length: 16 amino acids. CDR3 nucleotide sequence: TGTGCCAGCAGCGTAGCGGCGGGACAGGGGGCCAATGAGCAGTTCTTC. Translated: CASSVAAGQGANEQFF.

This clonotype was counted between two and nine times. The chain combines TRBV7-9 with TRBJ2-5; TRBD2 matches 7 bases. V shed 0 bases and J 11 bases; nucleotides not matched to a gene: 12. This CDR3 is 15 amino acids long. CDR1 is SEHNR and CDR2 is FQNEAQ in the germline V gene (reference sequence). In DNA form, the CDR3 reads TGTGCCAGCAGCTTAGCGGGAGGGCTCAACAATGAGCAGTACTTC. Protein sequence: CASSLAGGLNNEQYF.

This clonotype has only a few counts. The genes are TRBV24-1 and TRBJ2-1; D unclear. V lost 3 bases to trimming and J lost 7 bases, with 9 bases between them. Germline V gives CDR1 KGHDR, CDR2 SFDVKD. The CDR3 consists of 13 residues. The CDR3 bases are TGTGCCACCAGTGATGTACTTGGAAATGAGCAGTTCTTC. Amino acid sequence: CATSDVLGNEQFF.

The chain joins TRBV20-1 to TRBJ2-1; 12 bases map to TRBD2. The CDR3 is 17 amino acids. V was clipped by 1 base and J by 7 bases; unmatched bases: 11. Germline CDR1 DFQATT, CDR2 SNEGSKA (reference sequence). CDR3 residues: CSARAAASGGVANEQFF. CDR3 DNA sequence: TGCAGTGCTAGAGCTGCGGCTAGCGGGGGGGTTGCAAATGAGCAGTTCTTC.

This clonotype appeared a few times. The chain combines TRBV6-1 with TRBJ1-4, with D possibly being TRBD1 (6 bases). CDR3 size: 14 residues. V was trimmed by 6 bases and J by 2 bases, leaving 10 bases between them. Germline V gives CDR1 MNHNS, CDR2 SASEGT. The CDR3 DNA reads TGTGCCAGCAGCTCAGGGGACACTAATGAAAAACTGTTTTTT. Protein: CASSSGDTNEKLFF.